Following are 14 T cell receptor beta chains from one sample sequenced in a study of T cells after yellow fever vaccination. TCRdb fed the 5' RACE reads into MiXCR, producing one record per CDR3 protein. Here the sample spans approximately 300,000 distinct CDR3 sequences, under 15% being singletons. Source: CD4+ T cells sorted from PBMCs, taken 45 days after the yellow fever booster vaccination. These receptor sequences come from a man aged 25-40 years who received the YFV17D yellow fever vaccine.

This clonotype was found a few times. The chain carries TRBV3-1 and TRBJ2-7, with D perhaps TRBD2 (5 bases). There are 15 residues in the CDR3. Trimming pared 6 bases from V and 0 bases from J, leaving 15 bases between. From germline, CDR1 is LGHDT and CDR2 YNNKEL (reference sequence). The CDR3 region has the DNA TGTGCCAGCAGTCTCGGGGTAACTTCCTCCTACGAGCAGTACTTC. Protein: CASSLGVTSSYEQYF.

This clonotype was counted only a few times. The rearrangement uses TRBV11-2 and TRBJ2-2, with 9 bases aligning to TRBD1. The germline gives CDR1 SGHAT, CDR2 FQNNGV. CDR3 size: 15 residues. The junction had 6 bases not matched to a gene; V was cut back by 5 bases and J by 5 bases. The CDR3 nucleotides read TGTGCCAGCAGCCTGGGACAGGGAATTACCGGGGAGCTGTTTTTT. The encoded protein is CASSLGQGITGELFF.

This clonotype was seen more than once but under ten times. CDR3 in amino acids: CASSSQATEAFF. CDR3 DNA: TGTGCCAGCAGCTCCCAGGCCACTGAAGCTTTCTTT. This rearrangement joins TRBV21-1 to TRBJ1-1. TRBV21-1 is classified as a pseudogene. There are 12 residues in the CDR3.

This chain joins TRBV5-1 and TRBJ2-5, with 11 positions matching TRBD2. Trimming removed 2 bases from V and 5 bases from J; junction bases left unmatched: 14. The CDR3 loop spans 18 amino acids. Germline CDR1 and CDR2: SGHRS and YFSETQ. In DNA, the CDR3 is TGCGCCAGCAGCTTCGGGGTTAATAGCGGGAGGGCCTTGGAGACCCAGTACTTC. The encoded protein is CASSFGVNSGRALETQYF. Variable domain in full (rest from reference TRBV5-1 and TRBJ2-5): KAGVTQTPRYLIKTRGQQVTLSCSPISGHRSVSWYQQTPGQGLQFLFEYFSETQRNKGNFPGRFSGRQFSNSRSEMNVSTLELGDSALYLCASSFGVNSGRALETQYFGPGTRLLVL.

This clonotype was found a few times. The V gene is TRBV5-1, the J gene TRBJ2-2, with a possible D match to TRBD1 (5 bases). The CDR3 loop spans 20 amino acids. V was pared by 4 bases and J by 6 bases, with 31 bases between. From germline, CDR1 is SGHRS and CDR2 YFSETQ. DNA of the CDR3: TGCGCCAGCAGCCCGAACAGGTTGTCCGGCTTGATTTGGGCTCCCGGGGAGCTGTTTTTT. This encodes CASSPNRLSGLIWAPGELFF.

This clonotype has a handful of counts. V is TRBV7-2 and J is TRBJ2-7; D possibly corresponds to TRBD2 (5 bases). The germline gives CDR1 SGHTA, CDR2 FQGNSA. The CDR3 contains 14 residues. Trimming stripped 3 bases from V and 7 bases from J, with 16 bases between. CDR3 region: CASSFGEGTREQYF. DNA of the CDR3: TGTGCCAGCAGCTTCGGAGAGGGTACGAGGGAGCAGTACTTC.

This clonotype was found a few times. A single base separates this from a much larger clone, so it may be a read error. CDR3 coding DNA: TGTGCCAGCAGCCGGACAGGGGGCACCGGGGAGCTGTTTTTT. Translating it yields CASSRTGGTGELFF. V is TRBV4-2 and J is TRBJ2-2, with 10 bases identical to TRBD1. Germline V gene data show CDR1 as LGHNA and CDR2 as YNFKEQ. The CDR3 has 14 residues. Germline trimming cut 4 bases from V and 4 bases from J; bases unmatched to any gene: 0.

The V and J genes are TRBV10-3 and TRBJ2-5; TRBD1 or TRBD2 may be the D gene (7 bases each). Germline CDR1 ENHRY, CDR2 SYGVKD. Trimming removed 4 bases from V and 4 bases from J, with 13 bases in between. This CDR3 region has 14 residues. The CDR3 spells CAISAARGGETQYF. DNA for the CDR3: TGTGCCATCAGTGCCGCCAGGGGGGGAGAGACCCAGTACTTC.

The chain is built from TRBV11-3 and TRBJ2-7; 11 positions match TRBD2. Per the germline V gene, CDR1 is SGHNT and CDR2 is YENEEA. The CDR3 totals 17 residues. V was pared by 0 bases and J by 2 bases, with 6 bases of the junction left unmatched. CDR3 loop: CASSLDLGLAGTYEQYF. DNA of the CDR3: TGTGCCAGCAGCTTAGATCTAGGACTAGCGGGTACCTACGAGCAGTACTTC.

This sequence joins TRBV9 and TRBJ2-3, with D unclear. The germline CDR1 and CDR2 sequences are SGDLS and YYNGEE. The CDR3 is 13 amino acids. Deletions cut 0 bases from V and 6 bases from J, with 8 bases between. The CDR3 DNA reads as TGTGCCAGCAGCGTAGCTACTGGGGATACGCAGTATTTT. It codes for CASSVATGDTQYF.

The V gene is TRBV11-2, the J gene TRBJ2-4; 7 bases map to TRBD1. From germline, CDR1 is SGHAT and CDR2 FQNNGV. This CDR3 region has 20 residues. J gave up 0 bases and V 3 bases, and 17 bases lay outside the gene matches. CDR3 in amino acids: CASSFVGEIGTVLAKNIQYF. CDR3 nucleotides: TGTGCCAGCAGCTTCGTGGGGGAGATAGGGACAGTTCTAGCCAAAAACATTCAGTACTTC.

The CDR3 region is CASSVGEGHYEQYF. The CDR3 DNA follows: TGTGCCAGCAGCGTTGGTGAGGGACACTACGAGCAGTACTTC. The chain links TRBV11-2 to TRBJ2-7, with TRBD1 as a possible D gene (6 bases). This CDR3 contains 14 residues. Trimming pared 5 bases from V and 3 bases from J, leaving 14 bases between. Germline V gene lookup returns CDR1 SGHAT and CDR2 FQNNGV.

Only a few counts were recorded for this clonotype. This chain connects TRBV28 to TRBJ2-7; D remains ambiguous. In germline, CDR1 is MDHEN, CDR2 SYDVKM. The length of the CDR3 is 15 residues. V lost 6 bases to trimming and J lost 2 bases, with 17 bases between them. CDR3 bases: TGTGCCAGCAGCAGCTCCCGGACGGAACCCTACGAGCAGTACTTC. Its protein is CASSSSRTEPYEQYF.

This clonotype was recorded a few times. The chain joins TRBV6-1 to TRBJ2-1; TRBD2 aligns across 8 bases. The CDR3 extends over 15 amino acids. V was clipped by 7 bases and J by 7 bases; unmatched bases: 12. In germline, CDR1 is MNHNS, CDR2 SASEGT. In nucleotides, the CDR3 is TGTGCCAGCATCCCACCCGGGAGGGCGGGGAATGAGCAGTTCTTC. This encodes CASIPPGRAGNEQFF.